These 11 T cell receptor beta chains originate from one sample sequenced in a study of CD4 T cells in relation to SARS-CoV-2 and coronaviruses. No cognate antigen is known for these TCRs. Assay used: immunoSEQ multiplex PCR; TCRdb lists only in-frame clones, some missing. The repertoire has around 25,000 clones, less than 85% of them found once; the top ten carry over 25%. The unexposed donors gave CD4+ T cells in about 2010-2019, prior to COVID-19. Isolation of CD4+ T cells took place after about eleven days in culture. The sequenced material came from CD4+ T cells from PBMCs, cultured in vitro. These receptors were taken from a human donor in good health.

The J gene is TRBJ2-1, the V gene TRBV12-5; TRBD2 agrees at 11 bases. Trimming removed 0 bases from V and 4 bases from J; junction bases left unmatched: 11. Germline V CDR1 and CDR2: LGHNT, FRNRAP. This CDR3 spans 19 amino acids. CDR3 DNA: TGTGCTAGTGGTTTGGTACCCCGGTGGACTAGCGGGCTATACAATGAGCAGTTCTTC. This encodes CASGLVPRWTSGLYNEQFF.

The rearrangement uses TRBV19 and TRBJ2-7; D is undetermined. Trimming took off 3 bases at V and 0 bases at J, with 6 bases between the two ends. There are 13 residues in the CDR3. Germline V gene data show CDR1 as LNHDA and CDR2 as SQIVND (reference sequence). The CDR3 nucleotides read TGTGCCAGTAGTATCACCCTCTCCTACGAGCAGTACTTC. Amino acids: CASSITLSYEQYF.

The chain links TRBV11-3 to TRBJ2-2, with D uncertain. The CDR3 has 12 amino acids. Germline CDR1 and CDR2: SGHNT and YENEEA. V was shortened by 1 base and J by 6 bases, with 3 bases between the two germline ends. The CDR3 reads CASSLVPGELFF. CDR3 coding DNA: TGTGCCAGCAGCTTAGTTCCCGGGGAGCTGTTTTTT.

This clone showed up just a few times. The V gene is TRBV20-1, the J gene TRBJ2-5; D possibly uses TRBD1 or TRBD2 (5 bases each). V was cut by 3 bases and J by 5 bases, with 16 bases left in between. CDR3 size: 14 residues. In germline, CDR1 is DFQATT, CDR2 SNEGSKA (reference sequence). CDR3 residues: CSASLSGPRETQYF. The CDR3 DNA reads TGCAGTGCTAGTCTCTCGGGGCCCCGGGAGACCCAGTACTTC.

V usage is TRBV18 and J usage is TRBJ1-4; D is unclear. Germline V CDR1 and CDR2: KGHSH, LQKENI. Trimming pared 4 bases from V and 8 bases from J, leaving 8 bases between. The CDR3 is 12 residues long. CDR3 loop: CASSLDQEKLFF. CDR3 DNA sequence: TGTGCCAGCTCACTAGACCAGGAAAAACTGTTTTTT.

The chain employs TRBV5-6 and TRBJ1-3; D perhaps matches TRBD1 (6 bases). Germline lookup yields CDR1 SGHDT and CDR2 YYEEEE. Trimming removed 3 bases at V and 4 bases at J, with 17 bases between. This CDR3 is built from 16 residues. The CDR3 DNA reads as TGTGCCAGCAGCTCGTACAGGGAAGAGGACGGAAACACCATATATTTT. Amino acid sequence: CASSSYREEDGNTIYF.

The V gene is TRBV9, the J gene TRBJ1-6; no reliable D call. The CDR3 runs to 13 residues. Trimming took off 9 bases at V and 5 bases at J, with 12 bases between the two ends. Germline CDR1 SGDLS, CDR2 YYNGEE. In DNA form, the CDR3 reads TGTGCCATCCGGGCCACCAATAATTCACCCCTCCACTTT. This encodes CAIRATNNSPLHF.

The chain employs TRBV12-3 or TRBV12-4 and TRBJ2-5; maybe TRBD2 (5 bases). V was trimmed by 2 bases and J by 3 bases, leaving 7 bases between them. CDR3 length: 13 residues. CDR3 nucleotide sequence: TGTGCCAGCAGTTTATACGGGGAAGAGACCCAGTACTTC. Its protein product is CASSLYGEETQYF.

This clone has a single count. The rearrangement links TRBV6-6 to TRBJ2-5; the D gene is possibly TRBD1 (6 bases). CDR1 and CDR2 (germline): MNHNY, SVGAGI (reference sequence). The CDR3 is made up of 14 amino acids. Between the trimmed V and J ends, which lost 5 bases and 2 bases, there was a span of 12 bases. This CDR3 reads CASSQQGWQETQYF. The CDR3 region has the DNA TGTGCCAGCAGTCAACAGGGTTGGCAAGAGACCCAGTACTTC.

J is TRBJ1-3 and V is TRBV5-5, with D hard to call. V shed 0 bases and J shed 6 bases, with 10 bases lying between them. Germline CDR1 reads SGHKS; CDR2 reads YYEKEE (reference sequence). This CDR3 is 14 amino acids long. This CDR3 reads CASSLVSGENTIYF. CDR3 DNA sequence: TGTGCCAGCAGCTTGGTTTCAGGAGAAAACACCATATATTTT.

The J gene is TRBJ1-1, the V gene TRBV19, with TRBD1 matching over 8 bases. V lost 11 bases, J lost 4 bases, and 12 bases stayed unmatched. This CDR3 is built from 14 residues. The germline CDR1 and CDR2 sequences are LNHDA and SQIVND (reference sequence). As DNA, the CDR3 is TGTGCCTCAACCCCAGGGGGCGCAGGCACTGAAGCTTTCTTT. The encoded protein is CASTPGGAGTEAFF.